Described below is a single T cell receptor (beta chain) sequence and its context. Its antigen has not been determined. Base qualities are missing; no much larger clone stands one base away. This record comes from a study of blood T cell repertoires in COVID-19 (dated by TCRdb to about 2020). For the study in its entirety: Collaborator samples came from the United States, Italy and Spain and covered acute and convalescent phases of COVID-19. The prospective study material was composed of cDNA or gDNA derived from T cells, B-cell-depleted T cells, or PBMCs. The dataset comprised deeply sampled blood TCRbeta repertoires from subjects exposed to, actively infected with, or recovered from COVID-19. The repertoires were released in a freely available public database meant as a resource for research on the immune response to SARS-CoV-2. The samples were drawn from the first 160 participants of the ongoing ImmuneRACE study and from 1,254 subjects provided by 6 global collaborators. The sample metadata nearly always contained a de-identified subject ID, COVID-19 status, age in years and sex. Where HLA class I and class II types were available, the types were taken from metadata supplied by the sample provider, not from assay-based typing. The investigation overall reported the following: Clinical and demographic metadata were provided uncurated, with the amount varying by source and participant.

TCRbeta CDR3 regions were amplified from genomic DNA using the immunoSEQ Assay, a bias-controlled multiplex PCR. The source study handled its data this way. Nucleated cell counts per sample were estimated from amplification of reference gene primers within the assay. Sequence reads were collapsed and filtered to measure the absolute abundance of every unique TCRbeta CDR3 rearrangement. For each sample, productive Simpson clonality was calculated as the square root of Simpson's diversity index over productive rearrangements. TCRdb holds this immuneACCESS table with in-frame rearrangements only. Some clones are missing; in checked studies, unresolved V genes explain under half, and the rest has no known cause. The V and J calls and the clone size are those of that table, but D and trimming were determined from the DNA. The sample table lists a few hundred thousand clones, more than 75% of them with a count of one. In total, the top ten clones hold 7.5% to 9.5% of the sample.

Deletion took 8 bases off V and 1 base off J, with a span of 11 bases between the germline ends. Reading from cysteine to phenylalanine, the CDR3 counts 13 amino acids. The DNA shown is the 39-base CDR3, in frame from base 1. The germline V gene supplies CDR1 SGHTA and CDR2 FQGNSA. One collaborating source in Seattle enrolled patients during active infection and followed them longitudinally through the course of disease. Each collaborating institution followed its own protocols to collect whole blood in K2EDTA tubes. For TCRbeta analysis, collaborator samples were shipped as frozen whole blood, as isolated PBMCs, or as DNA extracted from either sample type.

Sequenced material: peripheral blood. The rearrangement combines TRBV7-2 with TRBJ1-1; tentative D gene TRBD1, with 6 bases matching. The sequence was collected from a woman older than 75 with COVID-19, enrolled during active disease. The sequenced DNA: TGTGCCAGCTTACAGGGACCGAACACTGAAGCTTTCTTT. Translation gives CASLQGPNTEAFF.